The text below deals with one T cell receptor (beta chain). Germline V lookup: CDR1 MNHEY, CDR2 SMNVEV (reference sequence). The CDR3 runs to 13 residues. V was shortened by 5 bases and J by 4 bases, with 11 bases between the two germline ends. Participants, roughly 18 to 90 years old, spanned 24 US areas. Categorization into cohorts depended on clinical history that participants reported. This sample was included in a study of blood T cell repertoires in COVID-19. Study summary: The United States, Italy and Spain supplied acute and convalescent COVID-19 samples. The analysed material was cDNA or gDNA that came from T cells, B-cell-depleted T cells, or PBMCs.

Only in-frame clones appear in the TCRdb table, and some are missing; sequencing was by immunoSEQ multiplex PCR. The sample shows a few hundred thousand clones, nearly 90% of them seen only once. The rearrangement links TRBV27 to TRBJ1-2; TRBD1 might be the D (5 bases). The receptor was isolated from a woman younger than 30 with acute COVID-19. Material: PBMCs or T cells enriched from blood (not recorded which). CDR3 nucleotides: TGTGCCAGCAGTACGACAGCCCGCTATGGCTACACCTTC. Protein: CASSTTARYGYTF.